What follows are 27 T cell receptor beta chains derived from one specimen sequenced in a study of regulatory dendritic cells for organ transplantation (dated by TCRdb to between 2016 and 2019). The method was the immunoSEQ multiplex PCR assay. Not all clones reach the TCRdb copy of this immuneACCESS table, which keeps in-frame sequences only. Checked studies attribute under half of the gap to unresolved V genes and leave the rest unexplained. The sample table lists 25,000 to 30,000 clones, roughly 85% of them with a count of one. The ten largest clones take up around 2.2% of the sample. Sequencing input: memory CD4+ T cells from blood. The sample's cell subset or site label is to be understood as: CD45RO+ memory T cells. Every receptor here comes from a human donor in good health.

The chain links TRBV19 to TRBJ2-3, with D perhaps matching TRBD1 (7 bases). V dropped 7 bases and J dropped 5 bases, with 13 bases sitting between them. The CDR3 consists of 13 residues. CDR1 and CDR2 from the germline V gene are LNHDA and SQIVND (reference sequence). CDR3 sequence reads: CASKNRGGDTQYF. As DNA, the CDR3 is TGTGCCAGTAAAAACAGGGGAGGAGATACGCAGTATTTT.

The rearrangement joins TRBV6-1 to TRBJ2-1, with unresolved D. V dropped 4 bases and J dropped 0 bases, with 10 bases sitting between them. This CDR3 has 15 amino acids. CDR1 is MNHNS and CDR2 is SASEGT in the germline V gene. CDR3 DNA: TGTGCCAGCAGTGTTACGGCGTACTCCTACAATGAGCAGTTCTTC. Translated: CASSVTAYSYNEQFF.

This clone has only a few counts. The chain has TRBV30 and TRBJ1-4, with D unresolved. The CDR3 has 12 amino acids. The germline V gene encodes CDR1 GTSNPN and CDR2 SVGIG (reference sequence). Deletions cut 4 bases from V and 9 bases from J, with 12 bases between. As DNA, the CDR3 is TGTGCCTGGAATGAGCCAAGACAAAAACTGTTTTTT. This translates into CAWNEPRQKLFF.

The chain carries TRBV7-2 and TRBJ2-2, with 7 bases aligning to TRBD1. The trim removed 5 bases at V and 3 bases at J, leaving 12 bases unmatched. Per the germline V gene, CDR1 is SGHTA and CDR2 is FQGNSA. This CDR3 spans 17 amino acids. As DNA, the CDR3 is TGTGCCAGCAGCCGTAAGTGGACAGGTTTAGACACCGGGGAGCTGTTTTTT. It yields the protein CASSRKWTGLDTGELFF.

V and J are TRBV7-9 and TRBJ1-1, with D unresolved. Germline V gene data show CDR1 as SEHNR and CDR2 as FQNEAQ (reference sequence). The V gene lost 7 bases and the J gene lost 8 bases, with 17 bases spanning the gap. CDR3 size: 13 residues. In DNA, the CDR3 is TGTGCCAGCAAACTCGACATAGAACCGGAAGCTTTCTTT. Protein sequence: CASKLDIEPEAFF.

The chain carries TRBV6-6 and TRBJ1-1; D remains ambiguous. The CDR3 loop spans 12 amino acids. Germline V CDR1 and CDR2: MNHNY, SVGAGI (reference sequence). The V and J ends lost 7 bases and 1 base respectively, with 7 bases between them. DNA of the CDR3: TGTGCCAGCATTCGGGCGAACACTGAAGCTTTCTTT. Its translation is CASIRANTEAFF.

V usage is TRBV2 and J usage is TRBJ2-2; possibly TRBD1 or TRBD2 for D (6 bases each). The V end lost 2 bases, the J end lost 3 bases, and 13 bases lay between the germline ends. The germline V gene has CDR1 SNHLY and CDR2 FYNNEI. This CDR3 spans 16 amino acids. The CDR3 nucleotides read TGTGCCAGCAGTGAATTGGGGGGCCGGGACACCGGGGAGCTGTTTTTT. It codes for CASSELGGRDTGELFF.

J is TRBJ2-3 and V is TRBV4-2; TRBD2 matches at 7 bases. CDR3 length: 16 residues. The V gene's germline CDR1 is LGHNA and CDR2 YNFKEQ. V lost 0 bases and J lost 2; bases outside the gene matches: 5. The CDR3: CASSQEPSGDTDTQYF. In DNA form, the CDR3 reads TGTGCCAGCAGCCAAGAACCTAGCGGAGACACAGATACGCAGTATTTT.

In this sample, this clone turned up once. The chain carries TRBV11-1 and TRBJ2-6, with 10 bases aligning to TRBD2. CDR1 SGHAT and CDR2 FQDESV come from the germline V gene (reference sequence). V was clipped by 8 bases and J by 0 bases; unmatched bases: 4. CDR3 length equals 16 residues. The chain's CDR3 is CASGQRGGSGANVLTF. CDR3 DNA: TGTGCCAGCGGTCAGCGGGGGGGCTCTGGGGCCAACGTCCTGACTTTC.

Here the CDR3 DNA reads TGTGCCAGCAGTTACGTTCTAGGACAGCGGAACACTGAAGCTTTCTTT. Protein sequence: CASSYVLGQRNTEAFF. V usage is TRBV6-6 and J usage is TRBJ1-1; D may be TRBD1 (6 bases). The CDR3 runs to 16 residues. The V gene lost 2 bases and the J gene lost 1 base, with 14 bases spanning the gap. CDR1 is MNHNY, CDR2 SVGAGI, per germline (reference sequence).

This chain joins TRBV6-5 and TRBJ2-7, with D possibly being TRBD2 (6 bases). Germline V gene sequence: CDR1 MNHEY, CDR2 SVGAGI. The CDR3 covers 13 residues. V lost 4 bases to trimming and J lost 5 bases, with 12 bases between them. CDR3 amino acids: CASSSPGVNEQYF. CDR3 nucleotides: TGTGCCAGCAGTTCCCCGGGGGTGAACGAGCAGTACTTC.

This clone was seen just once. The rearrangement links TRBV7-5 to TRBJ1-3. TRBV7-5 is a listed pseudogene. CDR3 length: 17 residues. The CDR3 nucleotides are TGTGCCAGAAGCTCTCCCTTGGCGGGGGATTCTGGAAACACCATATATTTT. It specifies CARSSPLAGDSGNTIYF.

This sequence joins TRBV5-8 and TRBJ2-3; 13 nucleotides match TRBD2. Trimming took 4 bases from V and 0 from J; bases not matched to a gene: 8. CDR1 is SGHTS, CDR2 YDEGEE, per germline. The CDR3 has 18 residues. CDR3 sequence reads: CASSPGLAGTISTDTQYF. CDR3 DNA sequence: TGTGCCAGCAGCCCGGGACTAGCGGGGACCATTAGCACAGATACGCAGTATTTT. Combining the CDR3 with reference TRBV5-8 and TRBJ2-3 gives the whole variable domain EAGVTQSPTHLIKTRGQQATLRCSPISGHTSVYWYQQALGLGLQFLLWYDEGEERNRGNFPPRFSGRQFPNYSSELNVNALELEDSALYLCASSPGLAGTISTDTQYFGPGTRLTVL.

Only one count was recorded for this clone. The genes are TRBV7-9 and TRBJ1-1; no clear D. Germline assignment: CDR1 SEHNR and CDR2 FQNEAQ (reference sequence). This CDR3 is built from 14 residues. The V end was cut by 0 bases, the J end by 4 bases, with 9 bases between. This CDR3 is CASSLAQGGTEAFF. DNA of the CDR3: TGTGCCAGCAGCTTAGCACAAGGAGGCACTGAAGCTTTCTTT. The entire variable domain, with the rest obtained from reference TRBV7-9 and TRBJ1-1, is as follows: DTGVSQNPRHKITKRGQNVTFRCDPISEHNRLYWYRQTLGQGPEFLTYFQNEAQLEKSRLLSDRFSAERPKGSFSTLEIQRTEQGDSAMYLCASSLAQGGTEAFFGQGTRLTVV.

The V gene is TRBV30, the J gene TRBJ2-3, with D hard to call. The CDR3 length is 15 residues. The ends were cut back, 2 bases at V and 0 bases at J, with 12 bases in the middle. Germline V gene data show CDR1 as GTSNPN and CDR2 as SVGIG (reference sequence). The CDR3 is CAWSHHLLSTDTQYF. The CDR3 nucleotides are TGTGCCTGGAGTCACCACTTACTCAGCACAGATACGCAGTATTTT.

The chain couples TRBV5-4 to TRBJ1-5, with D perhaps matching TRBD1 (6 bases). CDR1 is SGHNT and CDR2 is YYREEE in the germline V gene (reference sequence). V was pared by 3 bases and J by 0 bases, with 7 bases between. The CDR3 length is 14 residues. The CDR3 reads CASSSDSSNQPQHF. CDR3 bases: TGTGCCAGCAGCTCGGACAGTAGCAATCAGCCCCAGCATTTT.

The chain recombines TRBV14 with TRBJ1-1; D is ambiguous. V lost 0 bases and J lost 8, with 13 bases in between. The germline V gene encodes CDR1 SGHDN and CDR2 FVKESK. The CDR3 extends over 14 amino acids. CDR3 nucleotides: TGTGCCAGCAGCCAAGAATTGGGGTTGGGGGAAGCTTTCTTT. Residues: CASSQELGLGEAFF.

The chain is built from TRBV7-9 and TRBJ2-3; 7 bases fit TRBD1. Per germline, CDR1 SEHNR and CDR2 FQNEAQ (reference sequence). The CDR3 consists of 15 residues. J lost 2 bases, V lost 5 bases, and 7 bases had no gene match. The chain's CDR3 is CASSPRTGSTDTQYF. As DNA, the CDR3 is TGTGCCAGCAGCCCTCGGACAGGTTCCACAGATACGCAGTATTTT.

The CDR3 is CASSLSGPSTDTQYF. DNA for the CDR3: TGTGCCAGCAGCTTAAGCGGGCCTAGCACAGATACGCAGTATTTT. The chain links TRBV7-3 to TRBJ2-3, with a possible D match to TRBD2 (5 bases). Trimming took 1 base from V and 0 from J, leaving 8 bases between them. CDR1 and CDR2 from the germline V gene are SGHTA and FQGTGA. The CDR3 runs to 15 residues.

This clone was recorded only once. The V call is TRBV6-1, the J call TRBJ2-7, with D perhaps matching TRBD1 (6 bases). Deletions cut 6 bases from V and 7 bases from J, with 19 bases between. Per the germline V gene, CDR1 is MNHNS and CDR2 is SASEGT. CDR3 length equals 14 residues. CDR3 residues: CASRGALLLREQYF. CDR3 nucleotides: TGTGCCAGCAGGGGGGCCCTGTTACTTAGGGAGCAGTACTTC.

The chain recombines TRBV7-6 with TRBJ2-5; TRBD1 might be the D (5 bases). Looked up from germline, CDR1 is SGHVS and CDR2 is FNYEAQ. The CDR3 consists of 15 residues. Between the trimmed V and J ends, which lost 2 bases and 0 bases, there was a span of 10 bases. The CDR3 DNA follows: TGTGCCAGCAGCTTAAATCAGGGTCACCAAGAGACCCAGTACTTC. Its translation: CASSLNQGHQETQYF.

J is TRBJ2-3 and V is TRBV29-1, with 15 bases matching TRBD2. Trimming removed 7 bases from V and 1 base from J; junction bases left unmatched: 3. Germline V gene sequence: CDR1 SQVTM, CDR2 ANQGSEA. CDR3 size: 15 residues. The CDR3 nucleotides read TGCAGCGCGAGGACTAGCGGGGGGGGCACAGATACGCAGTATTTT. Amino acid sequence: CSARTSGGGTDTQYF.

This clone has only one observation. The rearrangement links TRBV2 to TRBJ1-5; 7 bases are shared with TRBD1. V gave up 6 bases and J gave up 9 bases; unmatched junction bases: 11. This CDR3 is 14 amino acids long. CDR1 is SNHLY, CDR2 FYNNEI, per germline. CDR3 residues: CASRSDRDIGPQHF. CDR3 coding DNA: TGTGCCAGCAGGTCCGACAGGGATATTGGGCCCCAGCATTTT.

This clone was recorded only once. V gene TRBV4-2 combines with J gene TRBJ2-3, with TRBD2 identical over 8 bases. This CDR3 has 19 residues. V gave up 4 bases and J gave up 4 bases; unmatched junction bases: 19. Per the germline V gene, CDR1 is LGHNA and CDR2 is YNFKEQ. The CDR3 protein is CASSPNPNVAGGAADTQYF. The CDR3 DNA follows: TGTGCCAGCAGCCCCAACCCGAATGTAGCCGGGGGGGCAGCAGATACGCAGTATTTT.

The genes are TRBV18 and TRBJ2-2; no definite D call. Germline V CDR1 and CDR2: KGHSH, LQKENI. Trimming removed 5 bases at V and 7 bases at J, with 5 bases between. The CDR3 is 11 amino acids. The CDR3 coding sequence is TGTGCCAGCTCAATGGACGGGGAGCTGTTTTTT. It is translated as CASSMDGELFF.

The rearrangement links TRBV7-2 to TRBJ2-7, with D possibly being TRBD2 (5 bases). Germline values: CDR1 SGHTA, CDR2 FQGNSA. The CDR3 has 15 residues. Trimming took off 5 bases at V and 2 bases at J, with 16 bases between the two ends. The CDR3 bases are TGTGCCAGCAGCGGGGAGTCCAGCCCTGCCTACGAGCAGTACTTC. The encoded protein is CASSGESSPAYEQYF. The whole variable domain, filled in from reference TRBV7-2 and TRBJ2-7, reads GAGVSQSPSNKVTEKGKDVELRCDPISGHTALYWYRQSLGQGLEFLIYFQGNSAPDKSGLPSDRFSAERTGGSVSTLTIQRTQQEDSAVYLCASSGESSPAYEQYFGPGTRLTVT.

The sample holds one count of this clone. This chain connects TRBV6-5 to TRBJ2-2; 9 bases map to TRBD1. The ends lost 6 bases at V and 4 bases at J; junction bases unmatched: 6. The CDR3 totals 15 residues. Germline CDR1 reads MNHEY; CDR2 reads SVGAGI. This chain's CDR3 is CASRRPGQGTGELFF. CDR3 DNA sequence: TGTGCCAGCAGAAGACCGGGACAGGGCACCGGGGAGCTGTTTTTT.